Below are 26 T cell receptor beta chains sequenced from a single sample in a study of blood T cell repertoires in COVID-19 (dated by TCRdb to about 2020). The protocol used for the library was the immunoSEQ multiplex PCR assay. What TCRdb holds here is the immuneACCESS table cut down to in-frame rearrangements. Part of the clones is not present; checked against another copy, under half of the missing clones reflect an unresolved V gene, and the others are unexplained. Present in this sample are roughly 120,000 clones, 75% to 90% of which were seen just once. The leading ten clones occupy 7% to 9% of the sample. The sample taken for sequencing was peripheral blood. All receptors come from a man in his 70s with acute or convalescent COVID-19.

The gene calls are TRBV9 and TRBJ2-7; D possibly corresponds to TRBD2 (5 bases). The V and J ends lost 0 bases and 2 bases respectively, with 12 bases between them. The CDR3 covers 15 residues. CDR1 and CDR2 from the germline V gene are SGDLS and YYNGEE. The chain's CDR3 is CASSVGLAPTYEQYF. DNA of the CDR3: TGTGCCAGCAGCGTAGGCTTAGCGCCGACCTACGAGCAGTACTTC. The full variable domain, its missing parts supplied by reference TRBV9 and TRBJ2-7, is DSGVTQTPKHLITATGQRVTLRCSPRSGDLSVYWYQQSLDQGLQFLIQYYNGEERAKGNILERFSAQQFPDLHSELNLSSLELGDSALYFCASSVGLAPTYEQYFGPGTRLTVT.

The chain couples TRBV28 to TRBJ2-4, with a possible D match to TRBD1 (6 bases). The CDR3 is 13 residues long. Germline CDR1 reads MDHEN; CDR2 reads SYDVKM. Trimming cost V 7 bases and J 0 bases, with 7 bases left between them. The CDR3 DNA is TGTGCCAGCACAGGGGCAGCCAAAAACATTCAGTACTTC. This sequence encodes CASTGAAKNIQYF.

This chain connects TRBV2 to TRBJ1-2; the D is unclear. V gave up 3 bases and J gave up 3 bases, with 11 bases separating them. Per the germline V gene, CDR1 is SNHLY and CDR2 is FYNNEI. This CDR3 contains 14 residues. The CDR3 here is CASSDYGSDYGYTF. CDR3 coding DNA: TGTGCCAGCAGTGACTACGGGTCGGACTATGGCTACACCTTC.

This chain joins TRBV28 and TRBJ2-7; D is possibly TRBD1 (5 bases). Trimming stripped 5 bases from V and 3 bases from J, with 8 bases between. This CDR3 is built from 12 residues. Germline assignment: CDR1 MDHEN and CDR2 SYDVKM. CDR3 in amino acids: CASSKGVYEQYF. CDR3 in DNA: TGTGCCAGCAGTAAAGGGGTCTACGAGCAGTACTTC.

The chain links TRBV5-5 to TRBJ2-7; tentative D call: TRBD1 (6 bases). The CDR3 has 14 residues. The V gene lost 4 bases and the J gene lost 3 bases, with 14 bases spanning the gap. The germline gives CDR1 SGHKS, CDR2 YYEKEE (reference sequence). CDR3 in amino acids: CASSPGQTLYEQYF. The CDR3 bases are TGTGCCAGCAGCCCCGGACAGACACTCTACGAGCAGTACTTC. Full variable domain (rest looked up from reference TRBV5-5 and TRBJ2-7): DAGVTQSPTHLIKTRGQQVTLRCSPISGHKSVSWYQQVLGQGPQFIFQYYEKEERGRGNFPDRFSARQFPNYSSELNVNALLLGDSALYLCASSPGQTLYEQYFGPGTRLTVT.

This sequence joins TRBV30 and TRBJ2-1; 7 bases fit TRBD2. The CDR3 extends over 11 amino acids. V lost 7 bases, J lost 6 bases, and 3 bases stayed unmatched. Germline lookup yields CDR1 GTSNPN and CDR2 SVGIG (reference sequence). The CDR3: CASSGFNEQFF. The DNA for the CDR3 is TGTGCCTCTAGCGGCTTCAATGAGCAGTTCTTC.

DNA of the CDR3: TGTGCCAGCAGCCCAAGCGAGGTGAACACTGAAGCTTTCTTT. It translates to CASSPSEVNTEAFF. This chain joins TRBV11-2 and TRBJ1-1; no reliable D call. Trimming pared 5 bases from V and 0 bases from J, leaving 10 bases between. Germline lookup yields CDR1 SGHAT and CDR2 FQNNGV. This CDR3 has 14 residues.

This chain links TRBV7-9 with TRBJ2-5; TRBD2 might be the D (5 bases). V was clipped by 6 bases and J by 2 bases, with 13 bases between them. This CDR3 region has 14 residues. Germline V lookup: CDR1 SEHNR, CDR2 FQNEAQ (reference sequence). The CDR3 DNA sequence: TGTGCCAGCAGGCTGAGCGGTAATCAAGAGACCCAGTACTTC. As protein: CASRLSGNQETQYF. Variable domain in full (rest from reference TRBV7-9 and TRBJ2-5): DTGVSQNPRHKITKRGQNVTFRCDPISEHNRLYWYRQTLGQGPEFLTYFQNEAQLEKSRLLSDRFSAERPKGSFSTLEIQRTEQGDSAMYLCASRLSGNQETQYFGPGTRLLVL.

The chain couples TRBV11-2 to TRBJ1-6; 8 positions match TRBD1. This CDR3 contains 15 residues. Trimming removed 7 bases from V and 10 bases from J; junction bases left unmatched: 12. The V gene's germline CDR1 is SGHAT and CDR2 FQNNGV. In DNA form, the CDR3 reads TGTGCCAGCACCGAGAGGAGCCAGGGGGCCTCACCCCTCCACTTT. Its translation is CASTERSQGASPLHF.

The chain carries TRBV28 and TRBJ1-5; D is ambiguous. CDR1 MDHEN and CDR2 SYDVKM come from the germline V gene. The CDR3 runs 13 residues. V shed 5 bases and J shed 7 bases, with 12 bases lying between them. The CDR3 nucleotides are TGTGCCAGCAGTCCACACGCTGGCCAGCCCCAGCATTTT. Translation: CASSPHAGQPQHF.

J is TRBJ2-3 and V is TRBV15; 13 nucleotides agree with TRBD2. CDR1 and CDR2 (germline): LNHNV, YYDKDF (reference sequence). The CDR3 has 16 amino acids. V gave up 1 base and J gave up 3 bases; unmatched junction bases: 1. CDR3: CATSRVGLAGTDTQYF. The CDR3 DNA is TGTGCCACCAGCAGAGTGGGACTAGCGGGGACAGATACGCAGTATTTT.

The J gene is TRBJ2-2, the V gene TRBV2; D unresolved. V lost 0 bases to trimming and J lost 7 bases, with 9 bases between them. The CDR3 length is 14 residues. Germline assignment: CDR1 SNHLY and CDR2 FYNNEI. CDR3 coding DNA: TGTGCCAGCAGTGAAGCGCTTCAGGACGGGGAGCTGTTTTTT. It codes for CASSEALQDGELFF.

The V call is TRBV5-4, the J call TRBJ1-6; D perhaps matches TRBD1 (6 bases). The germline gives CDR1 SGHNT, CDR2 YYREEE (reference sequence). V lost 1 base and J lost 7, with 12 bases in between. This CDR3 contains 15 residues. Here the CDR3 reads CASSLSGQLNSPLHF. In DNA, the CDR3 is TGTGCCAGCAGCTTGAGCGGACAGCTGAATTCACCCCTCCACTTT.

This sequence joins TRBV23-1 and TRBJ1-2; 7 bases line up with TRBD1. TRBV23-1 is sorted into the ORF group, with uncertain function. Trimming cost V 7 bases and J 6 bases; bases outside gene matches: 8. The CDR3 runs to 13 residues. The DNA of the CDR3 is TGCGCCAGCACCAGGGGGAATGTCGATGGCTACACCTTC. Translating gives CASTRGNVDGYTF.

To note about this clone: This CDR3 is also generated by other DNA sequences in the sample. The chain employs TRBV28 and TRBJ1-2, with D unresolved. The V end was cut by 6 bases, the J end by 3 bases, with 14 bases between. This CDR3 region has 14 residues. Germline CDR1 and CDR2: MDHEN and SYDVKM. For the CDR3, the DNA is TGTGCCAGCAGCTTGTTAGCCGGAGACTATGGCTACACCTTC. It translates to CASSLLAGDYGYTF.

V usage is TRBV5-1 and J usage is TRBJ1-3, with 8 bases aligning to TRBD1. Germline CDR1 reads SGHRS; CDR2 reads YFSETQ. There are 16 residues in the CDR3. J lost 4 bases, V lost 4 bases, and 10 bases had no gene match. As DNA, the CDR3 is TGCGCCAGCAGCACGGGACAGGTCCTTTGGGGAAACACCATATATTTT. This codes for CASSTGQVLWGNTIYF.

The CDR3 sequence: CASSLVQSYEQYF. The CDR3 bases are TGTGCCAGCAGCTTAGTACAATCCTACGAGCAGTACTTC. The rearrangement uses TRBV7-9 and TRBJ2-7, with D uncertain. Trimming shortened V by 1 base and J by 1 base, and 5 bases separated the two germline ends. Germline V CDR1 and CDR2: SEHNR, FQNEAQ (reference sequence). This CDR3 contains 13 residues.

The chain employs TRBV28 and TRBJ2-5; a possible D gene is TRBD1 (5 bases). This CDR3 is 13 amino acids long. Germline CDR1 is MDHEN and CDR2 is SYDVKM. V lost 2 bases to trimming and J lost 5 bases, with 9 bases between them. CDR3 region: CASSLRGRETQYF. The DNA for the CDR3 is TGTGCCAGCAGTTTAAGGGGTCGGGAGACCCAGTACTTC.

The genes are TRBV11-2 and TRBJ2-3; TRBD2 matches at 11 bases. Trimming cost V 7 bases and J 2 bases; bases outside gene matches: 5. Germline V gene sequence: CDR1 SGHAT, CDR2 FQNNGV. The CDR3 is 15 residues long. The CDR3 nucleotides read TGTGCCAGCACCCGTAGCGGGGGGGCCACAGATACGCAGTATTTT. It yields the protein CASTRSGGATDTQYF.

The chain uses TRBV9 and TRBJ2-2; D is perhaps TRBD1 (5 bases). Between the trimmed V and J ends, which lost 0 bases and 0 bases, there was a span of 9 bases. CDR1 SGDLS and CDR2 YYNGEE come from the germline V gene. This CDR3 comprises 16 residues. The CDR3 protein is CASSVAAGSNTGELFF. The CDR3 DNA reads as TGTGCCAGCAGCGTAGCCGCAGGGTCGAACACCGGGGAGCTGTTTTTT. Based on the CDR3 plus reference TRBV9 and TRBJ2-2, the full variable domain is DSGVTQTPKHLITATGQRVTLRCSPRSGDLSVYWYQQSLDQGLQFLIQYYNGEERAKGNILERFSAQQFPDLHSELNLSSLELGDSALYFCASSVAAGSNTGELFFGEGSRLTVL.

CDR3 nucleotide sequence: TGTGCCAGCAGCTCGTCCGGGACAGGGGTCATGCGCTACACCTTC. It codes for CASSSSGTGVMRYTF. This rearrangement joins TRBV5-6 to TRBJ1-2; 10 bases line up with TRBD1. V lost 3 bases, J lost 9 bases, and 11 bases stayed unmatched. Germline V gives CDR1 SGHDT, CDR2 YYEEEE. The CDR3 contains 15 residues.

The rearrangement joins TRBV27 to TRBJ2-1, with 9 bases that match TRBD1. From germline, CDR1 is MNHEY and CDR2 SMNVEV (reference sequence). V dropped 2 bases and J dropped 1; count of bases not matched to a gene: 6. The CDR3 sequence is 17 residues long. The CDR3 DNA reads TGTGCCAGCAGTTTAAGCGGGACAGGGCGTTCCTACAATGAGCAGTTCTTC. Protein: CASSLSGTGRSYNEQFF.

Note on this clone: This sample also contains other DNA sequences that code for the same CDR3. The chain recombines TRBV2 with TRBJ1-5; 7 nucleotides align to TRBD1. CDR3 length: 13 amino acids. J gave up 2 bases and V 8 bases, and 3 bases lay outside the gene matches. Germline CDR1 SNHLY, CDR2 FYNNEI. The CDR3 spells CASSGTGNQPQHF. The CDR3 DNA follows: TGTGCCAGCTCTGGGACAGGCAATCAGCCCCAGCATTTT.

V gene TRBV13 combines with J gene TRBJ1-3; maybe TRBD1 (6 bases). The CDR3 consists of 18 residues. The V gene's germline CDR1 is PRHDT and CDR2 FYEKMQ (reference sequence). Trimming left V 0 bases short and J 2 bases short, with 17 bases between. CDR3: CASSLGLMGGGTGNTIYF. In DNA form, the CDR3 reads TGTGCCAGCAGCTTAGGCCTAATGGGAGGGGGTACTGGAAACACCATATATTTT. The full variable domain, its missing parts supplied by reference TRBV13 and TRBJ1-3, is AAGVIQSPRHLIKEKRETATLKCYPIPRHDTVYWYQQGPGQDPQFLISFYEKMQSDKGSIPDRFSAQQFSDYHSELNMSSLELGDSALYFCASSLGLMGGGTGNTIYFGEGSWLTVV.

Regarding this clone: One junction end does not reproduce the germline sequence, and a read error may be involved. The chain joins TRBV3-1 (or the pseudogene TRBV3-2) to TRBJ1-1; TRBD1 matches 8 bases. The CDR3 has 13 residues. Per the germline V gene, CDR1 is LGHDT and CDR2 is YNNKEL (reference sequence). As DNA, the CDR3 is TGTGCCAGCAGAACAGGGGGGAACGCTGAAGCTTTCTTT. This translates into CASRTGGNAEAFF.

The V and J genes are TRBV6-5 and TRBJ2-7, with 9 bases identical to TRBD1. V lost 7 bases and J lost 4; bases outside the gene matches: 8. Germline V CDR1 and CDR2: MNHEY, SVGAGI. The CDR3 spans 14 residues. DNA for the CDR3: TGTGCCAGCACCGGCCGGGACAGGGAGTACGAGCAGTACTTC. Encoded protein: CASTGRDREYEQYF.